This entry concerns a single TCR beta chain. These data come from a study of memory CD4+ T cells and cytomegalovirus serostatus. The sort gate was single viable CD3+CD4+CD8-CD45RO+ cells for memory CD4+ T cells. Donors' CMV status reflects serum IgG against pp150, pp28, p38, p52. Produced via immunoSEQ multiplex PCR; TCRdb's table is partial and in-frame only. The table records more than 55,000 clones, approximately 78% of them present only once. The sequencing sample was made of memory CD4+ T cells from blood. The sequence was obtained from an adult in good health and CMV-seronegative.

The CDR3 DNA reads as TGTGCCAGCAGCTCCCACGGAGCCACCATATATTTT. Its translation: CASSSHGATIYF. The chain joins TRBV28 to TRBJ1-3; no reliable D call. CDR1 MDHEN and CDR2 SYDVKM come from the germline V gene. Trimming stripped 6 bases from V and 9 bases from J, with 12 bases between. This CDR3 spans 12 amino acids.